The clone carrying this T cell receptor (beta chain) was counted only a few times. This sample is drawn from a study of cytomegalovirus exposure and HLA in healthy donors. The PCR employed 60 Vbeta primers together with 13 Jbeta primers. Method: immunoSEQ multiplex PCR; TCRdb's copy keeps in-frame clones and lacks some. Here the sample spans tens of thousands of clones, 74% being singletons. Germline CDR1 is SGHRS and CDR2 is YFSETQ. The CDR3 contains 16 residues. The ends lost 4 bases at V and 3 bases at J; junction bases unmatched: 7. The clonotype was recovered from a man aged 30 to 45 in good health and CMV-seronegative. The chain carries TRBV5-1 and TRBJ2-7, with TRBD2 identical over 13 bases. Sequencing used PBMCs. The DNA for the CDR3 is TGCGCCAGCAGCCCCTCTCGGACTAGCGGGAGCTACGAGCAGTACTTC. Translated, it gives CASSPSRTSGSYEQYF.